The rows below give T cell receptor beta chains drawn from one sample of a study of cytomegalovirus exposure and HLA in healthy donors. TCRdb keeps only in-frame clones here, not all; method: immunoSEQ multiplex PCR. The sample lists under 50,000 clones, over 65% occurring once. Sequences were obtained from PBMCs. The source of these receptors is a man aged 45-65 years in good health and CMV-seropositive. Both conserved end residues are part of each CDR3. The D gene is left open where the match is weak. A clone size is listed for some rows: how often the clone was seen (once, few, many), or a class if it is expanded.

cdr3_aa cdr3_nt j_call d_call v_call clone_size
CASSQEVGQANEQFF TGTGCCAGCAGCCAAGAGGTTGGCCAGGCGAATGAGCAGTTCTTC TRBJ2-1 - TRBV4-2 -
CASRLTIYEQYF TGTGCCAGCAGATTGACTATCTACGAGCAGTACTTC TRBJ2-7 - TRBV2 -
CASKGEVTGELFF TGTGCCAGCAAAGGGGAGGTCACCGGGGAGCTGTTTTTT TRBJ2-2 - TRBV2 few
CASSQDEGVDYGYTF TGCGCCAGCAGCCAAGATGAAGGGGTTGACTATGGCTACACCTTC TRBJ1-2 - TRBV4-3 -
CASSPGGTHYGYTF TGTGCCAGCAGCCCGGGGGGGACGCACTATGGCTACACCTTC TRBJ1-2 - TRBV28 -
CASSPGEGVTEAFF TGTGCCAGCTCACCAGGGGAGGGCGTCACTGAAGCTTTCTTT TRBJ1-1 - TRBV18 medium-sized
CASSAATGNNSPLHF TGTGCCAGCAGCGCCGCGACAGGGAATAATTCACCCCTCCACTTT TRBJ1-6 TRBD1 TRBV9 -
CSVDDSYEQYF TGCAGCGTTGATGACAGCTACGAGCAGTACTTC TRBJ2-7 - TRBV29-1 -
CASSVTQGYEQYF TGTGCCAGCAGCGTGACACAAGGCTACGAGCAGTACTTC TRBJ2-7 - TRBV6-1 few
CASSVDQGNTGELFF TGTGCCAGCAGCGTAGATCAGGGGAACACCGGGGAGCTGTTTTTT TRBJ2-2 - TRBV9 -
CASSPGGNTIYF TGTGCCAGCAGCCCCGGGGGAAACACCATATATTTT TRBJ1-3 - TRBV6-5 few
CASSLAGSQYRGTEAFF TGTGCCAGCAGCTTAGCTGGCTCACAATACAGGGGGACTGAAGCTTTCTTT TRBJ1-1 TRBD1 TRBV7-9 few
CASRRDLGTDTQYF TGTGCCAGCAGGAGAGACTTGGGCACAGATACGCAGTATTTT TRBJ2-3 - TRBV2 few
CASSFTGLNNSPLHF TGTGCCAGCAGCTTTACGGGATTAAATAATTCACCCCTCCACTTT TRBJ1-6 - TRBV7-2 -
CASSSVSGNQPQHF TGTGCCAGCAGTTCGGTTTCCGGTAATCAGCCCCAGCATTTT TRBJ1-5 - TRBV6-5 -
CASSYGRGSNQPQHF TGTGCCAGCAGTTACGGCAGGGGCAGCAATCAGCCCCAGCATTTT TRBJ1-5 - TRBV6-6 -
CASSQDIGGAGRETQYF TGTGCCAGCAGCCAAGATATCGGGGGGGCCGGGCGAGAGACCCAGTACTTC TRBJ2-5 TRBD2 TRBV4-2 -
CAISNRDLSYNSPLHF TGTGCCATCAGTAACAGGGACCTCTCCTATAATTCACCCCTCCACTTT TRBJ1-6 - TRBV10-3 few
CASSFARYEQYF TGTGCCAGCAGTTTCGCGCGGTACGAGCAGTACTTC TRBJ2-7 - TRBV28 few
CASSAPDSRGYTF TGTGCCAGCAGCGCACCTGACTCGAGAGGCTACACCTTC TRBJ1-2 - TRBV9 -
CAWSNTPGQFQETQYF TGTGCCTGGAGCAATACCCCAGGACAGTTCCAAGAGACCCAGTACTTC TRBJ2-5 - TRBV30 -
CASSLATSGETQYF TGCGCCAGCAGCTTGGCGACTAGCGGAGAGACCCAGTACTTC TRBJ2-5 TRBD2 TRBV5-1 -
CASSFGTSRQETQYF TGTGCCAGCAGCTTCGGGACTAGTCGGCAAGAGACCCAGTACTTC TRBJ2-5 TRBD2 TRBV5-4 -
CASSPAGTALYEQYF TGTGCCAGCTCACCGGCCGGGACAGCCTTATACGAGCAGTACTTC TRBJ2-7 TRBD1 TRBV18 once
CASSPWTGTNEKLFF TGTGCCAGCAGCCCCTGGACAGGGACAAATGAAAAACTGTTTTTT TRBJ1-4 TRBD1 TRBV7-8 -
CASRGDSIQETQYF TGTGCCAGCAGGGGGGACAGTATCCAAGAGACCCAGTACTTC TRBJ2-5 TRBD1 TRBV2 few
CASTVAGLNEKLFF TGTGCCAGCACCGTAGCAGGGCTTAATGAAAAACTGTTTTTT TRBJ1-4 - TRBV6-6 -
CASSDGLAGGYEQYF TGTGCCAGCAGTGATGGACTAGCGGGGGGTTACGAGCAGTACTTC TRBJ2-7 TRBD2 TRBV2 -
CASSAASQTEAFF TGCGCCAGCAGTGCCGCCAGTCAAACTGAAGCTTTCTTT TRBJ1-1 - TRBV10-2 -
CASSLLGGGGQPEAFF TGTGCCAGCAGTTTACTTGGCGGGGGGGGACAGCCCGAGGCTTTCTTT TRBJ1-1 TRBD1 TRBV28 -
CASSEGRQGYGYTF TGTGCCAGCAGTGAGGGGAGACAGGGCTATGGCTACACCTTC TRBJ1-2 TRBD1 TRBV6-1 -
CASSLDRTNYGYTF TGCGCCAGCAGCTTGGACAGAACTAACTATGGCTACACCTTC TRBJ1-2 - TRBV5-1 -
CASSQRQGESYEQYF TGCGCCAGCAGCCAACGACAGGGAGAGTCCTACGAGCAGTACTTC TRBJ2-7 TRBD1 TRBV4-3 once
CASTPLQRGVQETQYF TGTGCCAGCACCCCTCTCCAGCGGGGGGTACAAGAGACCCAGTACTTC TRBJ2-5 TRBD2 TRBV7-2 -
CASTPDPLRWEQYF TGTGCCAGCACCCCCGACCCTTTGCGGTGGGAGCAGTACTTC TRBJ2-7 - TRBV6-6 -